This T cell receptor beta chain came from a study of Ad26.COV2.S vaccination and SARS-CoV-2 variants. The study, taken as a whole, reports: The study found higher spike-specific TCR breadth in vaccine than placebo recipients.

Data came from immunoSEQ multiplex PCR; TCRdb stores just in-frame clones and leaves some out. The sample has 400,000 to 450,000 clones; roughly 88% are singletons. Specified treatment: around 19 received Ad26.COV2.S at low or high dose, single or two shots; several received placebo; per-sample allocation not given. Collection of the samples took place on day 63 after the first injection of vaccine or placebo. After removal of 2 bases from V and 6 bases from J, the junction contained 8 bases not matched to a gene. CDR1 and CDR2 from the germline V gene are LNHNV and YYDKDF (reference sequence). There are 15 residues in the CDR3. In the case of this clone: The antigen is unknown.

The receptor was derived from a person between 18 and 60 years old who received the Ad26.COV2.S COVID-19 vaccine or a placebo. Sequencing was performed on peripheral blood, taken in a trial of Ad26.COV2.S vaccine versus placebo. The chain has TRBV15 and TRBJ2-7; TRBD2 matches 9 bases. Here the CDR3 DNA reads TGTGCCACCAGCAGAAGGGATCTAGCGGGAAGCGAGCAGTACTTC. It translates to CATSRRDLAGSEQYF.